Detailed here is one T cell receptor (beta chain). This sample was taken from a study of blood T cell repertoires in COVID-19. Study-level information: The origin of the acute and convalescent COVID-19 samples was the United States, Italy and Spain.

Assay used: immunoSEQ multiplex PCR; TCRdb lists only in-frame clones, some missing. Of 200,000 to 300,000 clones in the sample, 65% to 90% were seen once. The Seattle patients joined while their infection was active and were tracked longitudinally afterward. This CDR3 region has 14 residues. The germline V gene encodes CDR1 SGDLS and CDR2 YYNGEE. The germline V and J ends were trimmed by 0 bases and 3 bases, with 10 bases remaining between them. The sequence was collected from a man in his fifties or sixties with COVID-19, enrolled during active disease. The V gene is TRBV9, the J gene TRBJ2-7; the D gene is possibly TRBD1 (6 bases). The sequencing sample was made of peripheral blood. The CDR3 spells CASSVDPTGYEQYF. CDR3 nucleotides: TGTGCCAGCAGCGTAGACCCGACAGGCTACGAGCAGTACTTC.